This is a list of T cell receptor beta chains from one sample in a study of T cell repertoires in cytomegalovirus infection. Via MiXCR, TCRdb re-called the reads, giving one row per CDR3 protein. The repertoire holds a few hundred thousand distinct CDR3 sequences, roughly 34% seen once, with about 13% in the top ten. Their target antigens are unknown. The sample in question was cultured PBMCs, obtained from culture after CMV antigen stimulation. Receptors originate from a human donor in good health (CMV status not recorded). Some clones in this sample may be carry-over from other donors' samples. Each CDR3 is given with its conserved first and last residue. D genes are given only for firm matches. Expanded clones get a size class; other rows say once, few or many, or leave the size out.

size,V,J,D,CDR3,DNA
.,TRBV25-1,TRBJ2-7,.,CASSVTGGIQAQYF,TGTGCCAGCAGTGTGACAGGAGGCATTCAAGCGCAGTACTTC
.,TRBV19,TRBJ2-1,.,CASSPYSGEQFF,TGTGCCAGTAGCCCCTATTCGGGTGAGCAGTTCTTC
.,TRBV10-3,TRBJ2-1,TRBD2,CAIKGSGSSYNEQFF,TGTGCCATCAAGGGTAGCGGGAGCTCCTACAATGAGCAGTTCTTC
.,TRBV2,TRBJ2-7,.,CASSDPPGGHNEQYF,TGTGCCAGCAGCGACCCCCCAGGAGGGCATAACGAGCAGTACTTC
.,TRBV12-3/TRBV12-4,TRBJ2-3,.,CASSLSAQYF,TGTGCCAGCAGCCTGTCGGCGCAGTATTTT
.,TRBV7-6,TRBJ1-2,TRBD1,CASSVDRGRTF,TGTGCCAGCAGCGTGGACAGGGGGCGAACCTTC
many,TRBV29-1,TRBJ1-1,.,CSALVWENTEAFF,TGCAGCGCTTTGGTCTGGGAGAACACTGAAGCTTTCTTT
.,TRBV7-9,TRBJ2-5,.,CASSPALTQYF,TGTGCCAGCAGCCCCGCTTTGACCCAGTACTTC
few,TRBV4-1,TRBJ2-1,TRBD2,CASSQTSGSGYEQFF,TGCGCCAGCAGCCAAACTAGCGGGAGCGGCTATGAGCAGTTCTTC
.,TRBV28,TRBJ1-4,.,CASSYGREKLFF,TGTGCCAGCAGTTATGGCAGGGAAAAACTGTTTTTT